The source of this TCR beta chain is a study of blood T cell repertoires in COVID-19. Across the whole study: Specimens from acute and convalescent COVID-19 originated in the United States, Italy and Spain. PBMCs, B-cell-depleted T cells, or T cells were the source of the cDNA or gDNA that made up the material.

V dropped 2 bases and J dropped 10; count of bases not matched to a gene: 5. The V gene's germline CDR1 is SGHKS and CDR2 YYEKEE (reference sequence). This CDR3 is 14 amino acids long. Authors' methods: Reference gene primer amplification gave estimated nucleated cell counts. The data were produced by immunoSEQ multiplex PCR, yet TCRdb's version contains in-frame clones alone and is incomplete. V and J calls and clone size are given by that table; D and trimming were obtained from the DNA. The top ten clones hold about 2% of a sample with 200,000 to 300,000 clones, 70% to 90% of them seen once. Input material: peripheral blood. The receptor was derived from a man in his thirties or forties with active or convalescent COVID-19. The chain is built from TRBV5-5 and TRBJ1-6; 8 nucleotides align to TRBD1. In nucleotides, the CDR3 is TGTGCCAGCAGCTTTTACGACAGGGGATCACCCCTCCACTTT. It is translated as CASSFYDRGSPLHF.